Presented here are 30 T cell receptor beta chains from one specimen sequenced in a study of T cells in Graves' hyperthyroidism and ophthalmopathy. Amplification of TCR beta CDR3 regions was performed using RNA transcripts as template. The HTBI primer set served for first-round RT-PCR of the TCR CDR3. TCRdb called the multiplex PCR reads again in MiXCR, with one record for every CDR3 protein. The sample has about 640,000 distinct CDR3 sequences; less than 25% are singletons. Source material: blood. These TCRs come from a man aged 30 to 39 with Graves' ophthalmopathy.

This clonotype was detected only once. This chain connects TRBV5-4 to TRBJ1-1, with D unclear. The CDR3 is made up of 13 amino acids. V dropped 2 bases and J dropped 4 bases, with 9 bases sitting between them. Germline assignment: CDR1 SGHNT and CDR2 YYREEE (reference sequence). The CDR3 loop reads CASSLTLGTEAFF. CDR3 in DNA: TGTGCCAGCAGCTTAACGTTAGGCACTGAAGCTTTCTTT.

This chain uses TRBV6-1 with TRBJ1-1; D ambiguous. Germline-derived CDR1 and CDR2 are MNHNS and SASEGT. This CDR3 contains 14 residues. Trimming shortened V by 4 bases and J by 0 bases, and 9 bases separated the two germline ends. CDR3: CASSADSMNTEAFF. The CDR3 nucleotides are TGTGCCAGCAGTGCGGATTCAATGAACACTGAAGCTTTCTTT.

A few counts support this clonotype. V usage is TRBV7-3 and J usage is TRBJ2-3; D is perhaps TRBD1 (5 bases). The V end lost 5 bases, the J end lost 2 bases, and 14 bases lay between the germline ends. CDR3 size: 15 residues. Germline CDR1 SGHTA, CDR2 FQGTGA. As DNA, the CDR3 is TGTGCCAGCAGCCTAGACAGCCCTCCCACAGATACGCAGTATTTT. Residues: CASSLDSPPTDTQYF.

The chain combines TRBV7-9 with TRBJ2-7; D is possibly TRBD2 (6 bases). This CDR3 is built from 15 residues. V was trimmed by 8 bases and J by 0 bases, leaving 17 bases between them. Germline values: CDR1 SEHNR, CDR2 FQNEAQ (reference sequence). In DNA form, the CDR3 reads TGTGCCAGCGCTCCTAGCGACTACCCCTCCTACGAGCAGTACTTC. Its protein is CASAPSDYPSYEQYF.

J is TRBJ1-6 and V is TRBV12-3 or TRBV12-4; D may be TRBD1 (5 bases). The germline V and J ends were trimmed by 6 bases and 9 bases, with 12 bases remaining between them. This CDR3 region has 13 residues. CDR3 sequence reads: CASRDGTRSPLHF. CDR3 bases: TGTGCCAGCAGAGATGGGACGCGTTCACCCCTCCACTTT.

This clonotype occurred many times. V and J are TRBV12-3 or TRBV12-4 and TRBJ2-3, with D perhaps assigned TRBD1 or TRBD2 (5 bases each). Between the trimmed V and J ends, which lost 5 bases and 1 base, there was a span of 13 bases. CDR3 size: 15 residues. This CDR3 reads CASSRDPSGTDTQYF. In nucleotides, the CDR3 is TGTGCCAGCAGTCGGGACCCATCAGGCACAGATACGCAGTATTTT.

This clonotype was seen only a few times. J is TRBJ2-7 and V is TRBV5-1; D may correspond to TRBD1 or TRBD2 (5 bases each). The V gene lost 4 bases and the J gene lost 5 bases, with 16 bases spanning the gap. The CDR3 length is 14 residues. Looked up from germline, CDR1 is SGHRS and CDR2 is YFSETQ. The CDR3 DNA reads as TGCGCCAGCAGCCTCGGGGACGGGCGGAACGAGCAGTACTTC. Translated, it gives CASSLGDGRNEQYF. Full variable domain (rest looked up from reference TRBV5-1 and TRBJ2-7): KAGVTQTPRYLIKTRGQQVTLSCSPISGHRSVSWYQQTPGQGLQFLFEYFSETQRNKGNFPGRFSGRQFSNSRSEMNVSTLELGDSALYLCASSLGDGRNEQYFGPGTRLTVT.

DNA of the CDR3: TGTGCCACCTCAAACAGGGGGTCCTCCTCCTACGAGCAGTACTTC. It is translated as CATSNRGSSSYEQYF. The chain uses TRBV28 and TRBJ2-7; 8 positions match TRBD1. The CDR3 covers 15 residues. Germline lookup yields CDR1 MDHEN and CDR2 SYDVKM. V shed 10 bases and J 0 bases; nucleotides not matched to a gene: 11.

The chain employs TRBV20-1 and TRBJ2-1; D call uncertain. Germline loops: CDR1 DFQATT, CDR2 SNEGSKA (reference sequence). This CDR3 is 14 amino acids long. V was cut by 6 bases and J by 0 bases, with 12 bases left in between. The CDR3 loop reads CSAPPFSSYNEQFF. The CDR3, as DNA: TGCAGTGCCCCACCCTTTAGCTCCTACAATGAGCAGTTCTTC.

This clonotype occurred a few times. The V call is TRBV5-1, the J call TRBJ2-5; D is perhaps TRBD1 (8 bases). This CDR3 has 16 amino acids. Germline V gene sequence: CDR1 SGHRS, CDR2 YFSETQ. Trimming pared 3 bases from V and 2 bases from J, leaving 17 bases between. The CDR3 spells CASSSGQGGQQETQYF. As DNA, the CDR3 is TGCGCCAGCAGCTCAGGACAGGGAGGGCAACAAGAGACCCAGTACTTC.

About this clonotype: The junction differs from germline at one of its ends, possibly a read error. The chain's CDR3 is CASRDYTGLGTKAFF. CDR3 nucleotides: TGTGCCAGCAGAGATTATACAGGGTTGGGCACTAAAGCTTTCTTT. J is TRBJ1-1 and V is TRBV28; D might be TRBD1 (6 bases). There are 15 residues in the CDR3. The germline V gene has CDR1 MDHEN and CDR2 SYDVKM.

This clonotype has just a few counts. A much larger clone lies a single base off, so this may be a read error. The rearrangement uses TRBV30 and TRBJ1-3; TRBD1 matches 7 bases. This CDR3 comprises 13 residues. Germline V gene sequence: CDR1 GTSNPN, CDR2 SVGIG (reference sequence). The CDR3: CARSVTGVNTIYF. The DNA for the CDR3 is TGTGCCCGGAGTGTAACAGGGGTAAACACCATATATTTT.

The V gene is TRBV11-2, the J gene TRBJ2-1; 9 positions match TRBD1. Germline CDR1 SGHAT, CDR2 FQNNGV. The CDR3 contains 18 residues. The J segment lost 8 bases and the V segment lost 4 bases, leaving 18 bases of the junction unmatched. CDR3 sequence reads: CASSSPDTVQGAHDEQFF. The CDR3 DNA sequence: TGTGCCAGCAGCTCCCCGGACACGGTACAGGGGGCGCATGATGAGCAGTTCTTC.

The chain links TRBV7-3 to TRBJ2-3; D is undetermined. Germline loops: CDR1 SGHTA, CDR2 FQGTGA. Between the trimmed V and J ends, which lost 5 bases and 4 bases, there was a span of 13 bases. The CDR3 is 14 residues long. CDR3 loop: CASSPGALADTQYF. CDR3 bases: TGTGCCAGCAGCCCCGGCGCGTTGGCAGATACGCAGTATTTT.

This clonotype was seen many times. The rearrangement uses TRBV2 and TRBJ2-5; perhaps TRBD1 as D (5 bases). The germline V gene encodes CDR1 SNHLY and CDR2 FYNNEI. The V end was cut by 5 bases, the J end by 5 bases, with 12 bases between. The CDR3 spans 13 residues. CDR3 DNA sequence: TGTGCCAGCAGTCCTGACAGCGCGGAGACCCAGTACTTC. Protein: CASSPDSAETQYF. The whole variable domain, filled in from reference TRBV2 and TRBJ2-5, reads EPEVTQTPSHQVTQMGQEVILRCVPISNHLYFYWYRQILGQKVEFLVSFYNNEISEKSEIFDDQFSVERPDGSNFTLKIRSTKLEDSAMYFCASSPDSAETQYFGPGTRLLVL.

The chain has TRBV12-3 or TRBV12-4 and TRBJ2-3; maybe TRBD2 (5 bases). Trimming removed 7 bases from V and 7 bases from J, with 21 bases in between. The CDR3 has 15 amino acids. The CDR3 is CASNKGLLPTYTQYF. In DNA, the CDR3 is TGTGCCAGCAACAAAGGACTTCTCCCAACCTATACGCAGTATTTT.

This clonotype occurred a few times. V and J are TRBV11-2 and TRBJ2-1; 11 nucleotides line up with TRBD2. This CDR3 is built from 17 residues. Germline V gene lookup returns CDR1 SGHAT and CDR2 FQNNGV. Germline trimming cut 5 bases from V and 6 bases from J; bases unmatched to any gene: 12. Here the CDR3 DNA reads TGTGCCAGCAGCGCCGATCCCGGGACTAGCGGAGGCAATGAGCAGTTCTTC. It encodes CASSADPGTSGGNEQFF.

This chain uses TRBV6-1 with TRBJ2-5; 8 bases are a match to TRBD2. J was trimmed by 3 bases and V by 0 bases; bases with no gene match: 3. Per the germline V gene, CDR1 is MNHNS and CDR2 is SASEGT. The length of the CDR3 is 15 residues. The CDR3 sequence is CASSEAILAEETQYF. In DNA form, the CDR3 reads TGTGCCAGCAGTGAAGCCATACTAGCGGAAGAGACCCAGTACTTC.

The J gene is TRBJ2-7, the V gene TRBV12-3 or TRBV12-4, with unresolved D. The CDR3 is 12 amino acids. V was trimmed by 7 bases and J by 4 bases, leaving 11 bases between them. The CDR3 loop reads CASTDSRYEQYF. CDR3 DNA: TGTGCCAGCACCGATAGTAGGTACGAGCAGTACTTC.

This clonotype has just a few counts. The gene calls are TRBV7-3 and TRBJ2-7; 10 positions agree with TRBD1. Germline CDR1 SGHTA, CDR2 FQGTGA. V lost 3 bases, J lost 4 bases, and 6 bases stayed unmatched. This CDR3 has 15 amino acids. In DNA, the CDR3 is TGTGCCAGCAGCTTTACTCGGGACAGGGGATACGAGCAGTACTTC. Residues: CASSFTRDRGYEQYF.

Only a few counts were recorded for this clonotype. In DNA, the CDR3 is TGTGCCAGCAGCCGATCCCCCTTGGACAGGGTGGGGTATGGCTACACCTTC. This gives the protein CASSRSPLDRVGYGYTF. The gene calls are TRBV27 and TRBJ1-2; 8 nucleotides line up with TRBD1. This CDR3 contains 17 residues. CDR1 and CDR2 from the germline V gene are MNHEY and SMNVEV (reference sequence). J lost 5 bases, V lost 6 bases, and 17 bases had no gene match.

The V gene is TRBV6-1, the J gene TRBJ1-5; D remains ambiguous. Germline V CDR1 and CDR2: MNHNS, SASEGT. The CDR3 covers 13 residues. Trimming stripped 2 bases from V and 4 bases from J, with 6 bases between. CDR3 sequence reads: CASSELENQPQHF. In DNA form, the CDR3 reads TGTGCCAGCAGTGAATTGGAAAATCAGCCCCAGCATTTT.

This clonotype occurred once. The rearrangement uses TRBV29-1 and TRBJ1-2; D remains unclear. V lost 4 bases and J 1 base, leaving 10 bases between the germline ends. This CDR3 has 13 amino acids. The V gene's germline CDR1 is SQVTM and CDR2 ANQGSEA. The CDR3 nucleotides are TGCAGCGTTGTAGGCAAATTTAACTATGGCTACACCTTC. Residues: CSVVGKFNYGYTF.

This rearrangement joins TRBV28 to TRBJ2-5; tentative D call: TRBD2 (5 bases). The CDR3 loop spans 16 amino acids. CDR1 and CDR2 from the germline V gene are MDHEN and SYDVKM. Trimming removed 3 bases at V and 3 bases at J, with 17 bases between. Here the CDR3 DNA reads TGTGCCAGCAGTTTTTTCGGGTTAGGGAGTAAAGAGACCCAGTACTTC. It specifies CASSFFGLGSKETQYF.

The chain links TRBV6-1 to TRBJ1-4; D possibly corresponds to TRBD1 (6 bases). V was pared by 6 bases and J by 3 bases, with 17 bases between. Germline values: CDR1 MNHNS, CDR2 SASEGT. CDR3 size: 16 residues. CDR3 amino acids: CASSDRQVGSNEKLFF. The CDR3 coding sequence is TGTGCCAGCAGCGATCGACAGGTTGGGTCTAATGAAAAACTGTTTTTT.

The chain combines TRBV20-1 with TRBJ2-2, with D maybe TRBD2 (6 bases). In germline, CDR1 is DFQATT, CDR2 SNEGSKA (reference sequence). The CDR3 consists of 15 residues. V gave up 5 bases and J gave up 2 bases, with 15 bases separating them. CDR3: CSASRGDFNTGELFF. CDR3 bases: TGCAGTGCTTCGAGAGGGGACTTTAACACCGGGGAGCTGTTTTTT.

This clonotype occurred many times. This rearrangement joins TRBV30 to TRBJ1-1; 8 bases agree with TRBD1. The CDR3 runs to 13 residues. Trimming cost V 2 bases and J 10 bases; bases outside gene matches: 9. The germline CDR1 and CDR2 sequences are GTSNPN and SVGIG (reference sequence). The chain's CDR3 is CAWSKGQGGAAFF. For the CDR3, the DNA is TGTGCCTGGAGTAAAGGACAGGGAGGAGCAGCTTTCTTT.

The V call is TRBV6-9, the J call TRBJ1-5, with D perhaps TRBD1 (6 bases). The CDR3 has 13 residues. Trimming shortened V by 7 bases and J by 7 bases, and 14 bases separated the two germline ends. Germline lookup yields CDR1 MNHGY and CDR2 SVAAGI. The CDR3 nucleotides are TGTGCCAGCAACCTACAGGGTAAACAGCCCCAGCATTTT. Its translation: CASNLQGKQPQHF.

This clonotype has ten or more counts. The chain links TRBV3-1 to TRBJ2-5; D is perhaps TRBD2 (5 bases). The CDR3 length is 15 residues. The germline V gene has CDR1 LGHDT and CDR2 YNNKEL (reference sequence). V gave up 0 bases and J gave up 4 bases, with 12 bases separating them. Written as DNA, the CDR3 is TGTGCCAGCAGCCAAGAAGGACTTGAGCGAGAGACCCAGTACTTC. Its translation: CASSQEGLERETQYF.

V gene TRBV14 combines with J gene TRBJ2-1; D might be TRBD2 (5 bases). V gave up 1 base and J gave up 5 bases, with 12 bases separating them. The CDR3 contains 15 residues. Germline V CDR1 and CDR2: SGHDN, FVKESK. The DNA for the CDR3 is TGTGCCAGCAGCCAAGTCTCTAACGGGGACAATGAGCAGTTCTTC. Protein: CASSQVSNGDNEQFF. Filled out from reference TRBV14 and TRBJ2-1, the complete variable domain reads EAGVTQFPSHSVIEKGQTVTLRCDPISGHDNLYWYRRVMGKEIKFLLHFVKESKQDESGMPNNRFLAERTGGTYSTLKVQPAELEDSGVYFCASSQVSNGDNEQFFGPGTRLTVL.